A single sample gave rise to the 15 T cell receptor beta chains below, sequenced in a study of blood T cell repertoires in COVID-19. Libraries were prepared by immunoSEQ multiplex PCR; TCRdb keeps only in-frame clonotypes and omits some of them. The sample comprises about 200,000 clones, less than 90% of which are singletons, and approximately 4% rests with the top ten. Sequenced sample: PBMCs or T cells enriched from blood (not recorded which). These receptor sequences come from a woman between 25 and 40 years old who had been exposed to COVID-19.

The V gene is TRBV10-1, the J gene TRBJ1-1; 9 bases fit TRBD1. V was pared by 5 bases and J by 3 bases, with 1 base of the junction left unmatched. The CDR3 totals 13 residues. Germline V gene lookup returns CDR1 WNHNN and CDR2 SYGVQD (reference sequence). As DNA, the CDR3 is TGCGCCAGCAGTCGGGACAGGGACACTGAAGCTTTCTTT. Its protein product is CASSRDRDTEAFF.

This chain uses TRBV30 with TRBJ1-6, with a tentative D call TRBD1 (5 bases). V was clipped by 5 bases and J by 10 bases, with 15 bases between them. This CDR3 has 13 amino acids. The germline V gene has CDR1 GTSNPN and CDR2 SVGIG (reference sequence). CDR3 amino acids: CAWDSARGSPLHF. CDR3 DNA sequence: TGTGCCTGGGACAGCGCCCGGGGGTCACCCCTCCACTTT.

The chain has TRBV30 and TRBJ1-3; no reliable D call. V was trimmed by 2 bases and J by 7 bases, leaving 18 bases between them. In germline, CDR1 is GTSNPN, CDR2 SVGIG (reference sequence). The CDR3 has 15 amino acids. CDR3 sequence reads: CAWSTEPGPRNTIYF. CDR3 bases: TGTGCCTGGAGTACCGAACCCGGCCCTAGGAACACCATATATTTT.

The chain employs TRBV4-2 and TRBJ2-1; D perhaps matches TRBD2 (5 bases). The germline V gene has CDR1 LGHNA and CDR2 YNFKEQ. The V end was cut by 3 bases, the J end by 9 bases, with 12 bases between. CDR3 size: 13 residues. The CDR3 sequence: CASSQEERSEQFF. CDR3 DNA sequence: TGTGCCAGCAGCCAGGAGGAGCGGAGTGAGCAGTTCTTC.

The chain joins TRBV12-5 to TRBJ1-1, with TRBD1 as a possible D gene (6 bases). The CDR3 totals 18 residues. V was trimmed by 1 base and J by 5 bases, leaving 23 bases between them. Germline CDR1 and CDR2: LGHNT and FRNRAP. CDR3 DNA sequence: TGTGCTAGTGGTTTGGCCCTTGGTGTCCAGGGAGGGGGGACTGAAGCTTTCTTT. Amino acid sequence: CASGLALGVQGGGTEAFF.

In this sample, this clone turned up once. V gene TRBV30 combines with J gene TRBJ1-2; D not certain. This CDR3 contains 13 residues. CDR1 is GTSNPN, CDR2 SVGIG, per germline (reference sequence). V dropped 6 bases and J dropped 2 bases, with 13 bases sitting between them. CDR3 sequence: CACLGGMNYGYTF. CDR3 nucleotide sequence: TGTGCCTGCCTGGGAGGGATGAACTATGGCTACACCTTC.

The chain couples TRBV4-1 to TRBJ2-7, with a tentative D call TRBD2 (5 bases). This CDR3 is built from 13 residues. The germline V gene has CDR1 MGHRA and CDR2 YSYEKL. V was shortened by 4 bases and J by 8 bases, with 15 bases between the two germline ends. CDR3 region: CASSLGLGFKQYF. CDR3 DNA: TGCGCCAGCAGCCTCGGACTCGGATTCAAGCAGTACTTC.

The rearrangement uses TRBV5-1 and TRBJ1-6, with D tentatively TRBD1 (5 bases). Looked up from germline, CDR1 is SGHRS and CDR2 is YFSETQ. This CDR3 is 13 amino acids long. With 4 bases removed from V and 6 bases from J, the gap between germline ends came to 8 bases. CDR3 nucleotides: TGCGCCAGCAGCGTGGACACTAATTCACCCCTCCACTTT. Translating it yields CASSVDTNSPLHF.

V usage is TRBV7-2 and J usage is TRBJ2-2, with a weak D call TRBD1 (6 bases). Germline CDR1 SGHTA, CDR2 FQGNSA. The ends were cut back, 5 bases at V and 5 bases at J, with 15 bases in the middle. The CDR3 loop spans 15 amino acids. CDR3 bases: TGTGCCAGCAGCCTAGACAGGACGTGGACCGGGGAGCTGTTTTTT. Translating gives CASSLDRTWTGELFF.

The J gene is TRBJ2-1, the V gene TRBV9; 8 bases align to TRBD2. Germline V CDR1 and CDR2: SGDLS, YYNGEE. The CDR3 runs to 15 residues. The V gene end was trimmed by 0 bases and the J gene end by 5 bases; junction bases not matched to a gene: 4. CDR3 in DNA: TGTGCCAGCAGCGTAGTCGGGGGGGCCAACAATGAGCAGTTCTTC. Translated: CASSVVGGANNEQFF.

The J gene is TRBJ2-3, the V gene TRBV19; 11 nucleotides match TRBD2. The length of the CDR3 is 15 residues. Trimming at V came to 7 bases and at J to 3 bases, leaving 6 bases not matched to a gene. Germline CDR1 reads LNHDA; CDR2 reads SQIVND (reference sequence). In DNA, the CDR3 is TGTGCCAGTACTAGACTAGCGGGGATAACAGATACGCAGTATTTT. Translated: CASTRLAGITDTQYF.

The chain is built from TRBV10-2 and TRBJ2-7; no reliable D call. The V gene lost 7 bases and the J gene lost 0 bases, with 7 bases spanning the gap. The CDR3 loop spans 12 amino acids. Looked up from germline, CDR1 is WSHSY and CDR2 is SAAADI. The CDR3 loop reads CASTGNSYEQYF. CDR3 nucleotides: TGCGCCAGCACTGGCAACTCCTACGAGCAGTACTTC.

CDR3 protein: CAVSRQGKYEQYF. The CDR3 region has the DNA TGTGCCGTCTCGAGGCAGGGGAAATACGAGCAGTACTTC. The gene calls are TRBV12-3 or TRBV12-4 and TRBJ2-7, with a possible D match to TRBD1 (6 bases). This CDR3 comprises 13 residues. The V end lost 11 bases, the J end lost 4 bases, and 18 bases lay between the germline ends.

This clone was detected only a few times. The J gene is TRBJ2-7, the V gene TRBV6-6; D is possibly TRBD1 or TRBD2 (6 bases each). Germline CDR1 reads MNHNY; CDR2 reads SVGAGI (reference sequence). Trimming took off 6 bases at V and 0 bases at J, with 15 bases between the two ends. The CDR3 runs to 15 residues. CDR3 sequence: CASSYGGESSYEQYF. In nucleotides, the CDR3 is TGTGCCAGCAGCTACGGGGGCGAATCCTCCTACGAGCAGTACTTC.

Only one count was recorded for this clone. This chain joins TRBV20-1 and TRBJ2-1, with no clear D. The germline V gene has CDR1 DFQATT and CDR2 SNEGSKA (reference sequence). V lost 5 bases to trimming and J lost 3 bases, with 5 bases between them. CDR3 length: 11 residues. In nucleotides, the CDR3 is TGCAGTGCTCTTGTCTACAATGAGCAGTTCTTC. Translation gives CSALVYNEQFF.